The clone carrying this T cell receptor (beta chain) was seen a single time. This specimen belongs to a study of blood T cell repertoires in COVID-19. About the research overall: From the United States, Italy and Spain came samples of acute and convalescent COVID-19. The cDNA or gDNA used as material had been derived from T cells, B-cell-depleted T cells, or PBMCs.

Trimming stripped 0 bases from V and 0 bases from J, with 15 bases between. Germline CDR1 SEHNR, CDR2 FQNEAQ (reference sequence). The CDR3 contains 18 residues. How the authors handled the data: The authors estimated nucleated cell counts from reference gene primer amplification. Produced via immunoSEQ multiplex PCR; TCRdb's table is partial and in-frame only. V and J calls and clone size are copied from that table; D and trimming were computed from the DNA. The sample has around 100,000 clones, about 83% seen once. The sequence was obtained from a human donor in a cohort sampled during active COVID-19. This chain links TRBV7-9 with TRBJ2-1; D is possibly TRBD1 (5 bases). Sequenced sample: peripheral blood. This CDR3 is CASSLAESRQGSYNEQFF. CDR3 in DNA: TGTGCCAGCAGCTTAGCGGAGTCTCGGCAGGGCTCCTACAATGAGCAGTTCTTC.